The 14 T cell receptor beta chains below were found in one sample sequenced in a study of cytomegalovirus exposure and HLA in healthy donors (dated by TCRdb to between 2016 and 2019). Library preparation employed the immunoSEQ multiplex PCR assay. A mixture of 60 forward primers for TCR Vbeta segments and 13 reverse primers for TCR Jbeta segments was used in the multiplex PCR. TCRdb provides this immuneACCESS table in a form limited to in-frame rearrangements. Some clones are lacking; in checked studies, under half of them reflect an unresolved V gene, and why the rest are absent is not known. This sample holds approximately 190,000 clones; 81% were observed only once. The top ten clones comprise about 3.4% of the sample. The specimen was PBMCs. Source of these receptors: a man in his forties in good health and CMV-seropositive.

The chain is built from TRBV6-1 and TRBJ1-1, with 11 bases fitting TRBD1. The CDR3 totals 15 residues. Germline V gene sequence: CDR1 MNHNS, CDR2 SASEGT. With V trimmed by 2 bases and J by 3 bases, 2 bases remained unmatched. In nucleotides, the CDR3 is TGTGCCAGCAGTGAATGGACAGGGGGCTACACTGAAGCTTTCTTT. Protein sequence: CASSEWTGGYTEAFF.

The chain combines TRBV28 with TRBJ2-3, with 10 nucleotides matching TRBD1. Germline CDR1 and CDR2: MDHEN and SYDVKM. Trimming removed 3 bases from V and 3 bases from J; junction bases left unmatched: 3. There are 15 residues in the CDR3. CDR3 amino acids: CASSFGQGETDTQYF. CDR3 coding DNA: TGTGCCAGCAGTTTCGGACAGGGGGAAACAGATACGCAGTATTTT.

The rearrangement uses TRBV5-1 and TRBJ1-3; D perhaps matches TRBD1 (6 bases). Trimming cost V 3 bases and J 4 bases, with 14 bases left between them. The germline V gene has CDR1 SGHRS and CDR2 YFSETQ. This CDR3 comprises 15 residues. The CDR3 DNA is TGCGCCAGCAGCTCTTCCGGGACAAGGGGAAACACCATATATTTT. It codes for CASSSSGTRGNTIYF.

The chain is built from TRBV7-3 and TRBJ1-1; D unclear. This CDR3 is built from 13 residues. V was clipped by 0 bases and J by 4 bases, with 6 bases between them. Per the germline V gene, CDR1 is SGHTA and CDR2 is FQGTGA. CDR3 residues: CASSLTRITEAFF. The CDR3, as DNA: TGTGCCAGCAGCTTAACCAGGATCACTGAAGCTTTCTTT.

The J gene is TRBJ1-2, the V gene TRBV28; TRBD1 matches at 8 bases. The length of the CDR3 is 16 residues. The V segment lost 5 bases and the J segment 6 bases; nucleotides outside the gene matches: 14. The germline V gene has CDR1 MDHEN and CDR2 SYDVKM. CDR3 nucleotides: TGTGCCAGCAGTCCCCCGGGGGCAGGGGGCGCGAATGGCTACACCTTC. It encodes CASSPPGAGGANGYTF.

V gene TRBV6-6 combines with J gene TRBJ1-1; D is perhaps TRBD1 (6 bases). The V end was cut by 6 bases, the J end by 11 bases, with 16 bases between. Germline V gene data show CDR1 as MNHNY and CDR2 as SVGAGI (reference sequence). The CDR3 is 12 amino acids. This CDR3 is CASSQVGGPAFF. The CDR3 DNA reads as TGTGCCAGCAGCCAAGTGGGGGGGCCTGCTTTCTTT.

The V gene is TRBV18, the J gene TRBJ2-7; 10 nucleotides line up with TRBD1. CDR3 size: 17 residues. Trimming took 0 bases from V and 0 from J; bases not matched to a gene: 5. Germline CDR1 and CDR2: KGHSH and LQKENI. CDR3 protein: CASSPPVGDRGSYEQYF. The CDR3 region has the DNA TGTGCCAGCTCACCACCCGTGGGGGACAGGGGCTCCTACGAGCAGTACTTC.

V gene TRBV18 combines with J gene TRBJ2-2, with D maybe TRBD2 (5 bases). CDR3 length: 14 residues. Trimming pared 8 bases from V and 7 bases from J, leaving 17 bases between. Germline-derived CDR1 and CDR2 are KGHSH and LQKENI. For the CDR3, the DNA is TGTGCCAGCGCAAACGGACTTATGGGCGGGGAGCTGTTTTTT. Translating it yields CASANGLMGGELFF.

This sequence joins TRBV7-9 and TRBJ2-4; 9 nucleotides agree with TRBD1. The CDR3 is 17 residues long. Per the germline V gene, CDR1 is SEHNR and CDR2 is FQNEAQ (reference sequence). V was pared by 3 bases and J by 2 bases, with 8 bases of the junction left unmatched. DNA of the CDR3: TGTGCCAGCAGCTTTCCGGGACAGGGTTCGACCAAAAACATTCAGTACTTC. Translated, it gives CASSFPGQGSTKNIQYF. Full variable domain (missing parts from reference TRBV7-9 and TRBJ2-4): DTGVSQNPRHKITKRGQNVTFRCDPISEHNRLYWYRQTLGQGPEFLTYFQNEAQLEKSRLLSDRFSAERPKGSFSTLEIQRTEQGDSAMYLCASSFPGQGSTKNIQYFGAGTRLSVL.

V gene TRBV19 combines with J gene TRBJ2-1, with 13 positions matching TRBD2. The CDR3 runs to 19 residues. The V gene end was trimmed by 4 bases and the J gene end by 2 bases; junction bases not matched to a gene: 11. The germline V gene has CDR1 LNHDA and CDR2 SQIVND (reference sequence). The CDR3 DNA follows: TGTGCCAGTAGTAGATTCGGACTAGCGGGAGTTGGGGCCTACAATGAGCAGTTCTTC. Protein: CASSRFGLAGVGAYNEQFF. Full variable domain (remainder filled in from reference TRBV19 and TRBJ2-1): DGGITQSPKYLFRKEGQNVTLSCEQNLNHDAMYWYRQDPGQGLRLIYYSQIVNDFQKGDIAEGYSVSREKKESFPLTVTSAQKNPTAFYLCASSRFGLAGVGAYNEQFFGPGTRLTVL.

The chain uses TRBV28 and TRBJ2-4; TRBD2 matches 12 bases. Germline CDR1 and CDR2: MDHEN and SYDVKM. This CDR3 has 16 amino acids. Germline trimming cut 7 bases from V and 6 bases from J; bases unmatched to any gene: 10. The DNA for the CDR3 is TGTGCCAGCACCCCCCTGACTAGCGGGAGAAGAAACATTCAGTACTTC. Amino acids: CASTPLTSGRRNIQYF.

CDR3: CASSASNTDTQYF. The CDR3 DNA follows: TGTGCCAGCAGTGCCTCTAACACAGATACGCAGTATTTT. The V and J genes are TRBV6-5 and TRBJ2-3; D not resolved. The CDR3 spans 13 residues. V lost 5 bases to trimming and J lost 2 bases, with 8 bases between them. In germline, CDR1 is MNHEY, CDR2 SVGAGI.

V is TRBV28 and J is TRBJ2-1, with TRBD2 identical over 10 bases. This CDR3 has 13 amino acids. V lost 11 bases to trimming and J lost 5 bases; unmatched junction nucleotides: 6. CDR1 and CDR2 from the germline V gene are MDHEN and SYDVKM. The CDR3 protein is CAHQRGGNNEQFF. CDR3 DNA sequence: TGTGCCCATCAGCGGGGGGGCAACAATGAGCAGTTCTTC.

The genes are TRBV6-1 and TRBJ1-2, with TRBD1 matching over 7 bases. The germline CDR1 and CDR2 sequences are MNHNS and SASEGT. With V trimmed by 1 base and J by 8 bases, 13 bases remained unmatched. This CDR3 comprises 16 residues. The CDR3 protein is CASSEEGSGRGQGYTF. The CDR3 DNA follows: TGTGCCAGCAGTGAAGAGGGGTCCGGACGGGGACAGGGCTACACCTTC.